Below are 19 T cell receptor beta chains sequenced from a single sample in a study of blood T cell repertoires in COVID-19. The method was immunoSEQ multiplex PCR; TCRdb's version includes in-frame clones alone and lacks a portion of them. The table has about 100,000 clones, 80% to 95% seen once; the top ten hold roughly 0.88%. The sample was peripheral blood. Receptors were obtained from a man aged 55 to 70 with acute or convalescent COVID-19.

The chain joins TRBV11-2 to TRBJ2-1; 8 bases line up with TRBD2. V lost 6 bases and J lost 7; bases outside the gene matches: 8. CDR1 and CDR2 from the germline V gene are SGHAT and FQNNGV. CDR3 length: 14 residues. Written as DNA, the CDR3 is TGTGCCAGCAGTTACCACCCTAGCGGGAATGAGCAGTTCTTC. Amino acids: CASSYHPSGNEQFF.

This clone has a single count. The rearrangement uses TRBV24-1 and TRBJ1-5; the D gene is possibly TRBD1 (6 bases). CDR3 length: 12 amino acids. The germline V gene has CDR1 KGHDR and CDR2 SFDVKD. V lost 9 bases and J 5 bases, leaving 10 bases between the germline ends. DNA of the CDR3: TGTGCCACCCAAACAGGGCATCAGCCCCAGCATTTT. This translates into CATQTGHQPQHF.

The CDR3 coding sequence is TGTGCCAGCAGCTTAGTGGCAACCGCGAACACCGGGGAGCTGTTTTTT. It yields the protein CASSLVATANTGELFF. The chain carries TRBV11-2 and TRBJ2-2; D uncertain. Germline loops: CDR1 SGHAT, CDR2 FQNNGV. V was clipped by 1 base and J by 0 bases, with 9 bases between them. CDR3 length: 16 amino acids.

This chain joins TRBV18 and TRBJ2-1; TRBD1 matches 7 bases. The CDR3 consists of 13 residues. Trimming cost V 3 bases and J 10 bases; bases outside gene matches: 6. The germline V gene has CDR1 KGHSH and CDR2 LQKENI. CDR3 in amino acids: CASSPDRPGEQFF. DNA of the CDR3: TGTGCCAGCTCACCGGACAGGCCGGGAGAGCAGTTCTTC. Supplemented by reference TRBV18 and TRBJ2-1, the full variable domain reads NAGVMQNPRHLVRRRGQEARLRCSPMKGHSHVYWYRQLPEEGLKFMVYLQKENIIDESGMPKERFSAEFPKEGPSILRIQQVVRGDSAAYFCASSPDRPGEQFFGPGTRLTVL.

The rearrangement uses TRBV18 and TRBJ1-6, with TRBD1 identical over 7 bases. Germline lookup yields CDR1 KGHSH and CDR2 LQKENI. V dropped 1 base and J dropped 7; count of bases not matched to a gene: 1. This CDR3 comprises 14 residues. CDR3 DNA sequence: TGTGCCAGCTCACCACGACAGGGCAATTCACCCCTCCACTTT. It specifies CASSPRQGNSPLHF. Full variable domain (remainder filled in from reference TRBV18 and TRBJ1-6): NAGVMQNPRHLVRRRGQEARLRCSPMKGHSHVYWYRQLPEEGLKFMVYLQKENIIDESGMPKERFSAEFPKEGPSILRIQQVVRGDSAAYFCASSPRQGNSPLHFGNGTRLTVT.

The chain employs TRBV10-3 and TRBJ1-5; perhaps TRBD1 as D (5 bases). This CDR3 region has 11 residues. Deletions cut 10 bases from V and 5 bases from J, with 9 bases between. CDR1 and CDR2 (germline): ENHRY, SYGVKD. The CDR3 sequence is CATGLDQPQHF. The CDR3 nucleotides are TGTGCCACAGGGCTAGATCAGCCCCAGCATTTT.

V is TRBV7-2 and J is TRBJ2-5, with D possibly TRBD2 on 6 matching bases. The CDR3 runs to 16 residues. V lost 5 bases and J 3 bases, leaving 19 bases between the germline ends. Germline V gene lookup returns CDR1 SGHTA and CDR2 FQGNSA. The CDR3 reads CASSRLALGVEETQYF. As DNA, the CDR3 is TGTGCCAGCAGCCGCCTAGCGTTGGGAGTGGAAGAGACCCAGTACTTC. Filled out from reference TRBV7-2 and TRBJ2-5, the complete variable domain reads GAGVSQSPSNKVTEKGKDVELRCDPISGHTALYWYRQSLGQGLEFLIYFQGNSAPDKSGLPSDRFSAERTGGSVSTLTIQRTQQEDSAVYLCASSRLALGVEETQYFGPGTRLLVL.

V is TRBV6-6 and J is TRBJ1-5; D gene unclear. V dropped 5 bases and J dropped 0 bases, with 8 bases sitting between them. The germline V gene encodes CDR1 MNHNY and CDR2 SVGAGI (reference sequence). The CDR3 runs to 14 residues. The CDR3 region is CASSRASSNQPQHF. DNA for the CDR3: TGTGCCAGCAGTAGAGCCTCTAGCAATCAGCCCCAGCATTTT.

The chain employs TRBV10-1 and TRBJ1-1, with D possibly matching TRBD1 (5 bases). V lost 4 bases, J lost 6 bases, and 12 bases lay in between. CDR3 length: 13 residues. From germline, CDR1 is WNHNN and CDR2 SYGVQD (reference sequence). The DNA for the CDR3 is TGCGCCAGCAGTGTAGGGGTCACGTCTGAAGCTTTCTTT. It specifies CASSVGVTSEAFF.

This chain joins TRBV9 and TRBJ1-3, with D possibly matching TRBD1 (6 bases). CDR3 length: 16 amino acids. V was trimmed by 3 bases and J by 2 bases, leaving 15 bases between them. From germline, CDR1 is SGDLS and CDR2 YYNGEE. Here the CDR3 reads CASSALSTGPGNTIYF. CDR3 bases: TGTGCCAGCAGCGCCCTCTCCACAGGGCCTGGAAACACCATATATTTT.

The rearrangement links TRBV19 to TRBJ2-1; 10 bases are a match to TRBD2. Trimming at V came to 6 bases and at J to 5 bases, leaving 7 bases not matched to a gene. Germline V gene sequence: CDR1 LNHDA, CDR2 SQIVND (reference sequence). The CDR3 has 15 residues. CDR3 nucleotide sequence: TGTGCCAGTAGCAGAAGCGGGAGGGCTGACAATGAGCAGTTCTTC. As protein: CASSRSGRADNEQFF.

The V call is TRBV11-2, the J call TRBJ2-3; D unresolved. This CDR3 spans 14 amino acids. Germline lookup yields CDR1 SGHAT and CDR2 FQNNGV. The V and J ends lost 2 bases and 3 bases respectively, with 9 bases between them. As DNA, the CDR3 is TGTGCCAGCAGCTTAAACAGCTTTACAGATACGCAGTATTTT. Protein sequence: CASSLNSFTDTQYF.

The gene calls are TRBV3-1 (or the pseudogene TRBV3-2) and TRBJ1-4; maybe TRBD1 (5 bases). Germline loops: CDR1 LGHDT, CDR2 YNNKEL (reference sequence). The ends were cut back, 6 bases at V and 3 bases at J, with 11 bases in the middle. CDR3 length: 14 amino acids. CDR3: CASRRAGPNEKLFF. CDR3 DNA: TGTGCCAGCAGAAGGGCGGGGCCTAATGAAAAACTGTTTTTT.

The chain has TRBV5-1 and TRBJ1-4; no firm D call. Trimming shortened V by 5 bases and J by 8 bases, and 13 bases separated the two germline ends. The CDR3 loop spans 13 amino acids. Germline lookup yields CDR1 SGHRS and CDR2 YFSETQ. The CDR3 coding sequence is TGCGCCAGCAGGAACAACTTGCGGGAAAAACTGTTTTTT. Translation: CASRNNLREKLFF. Full variable domain (remainder filled in from reference TRBV5-1 and TRBJ1-4): KAGVTQTPRYLIKTRGQQVTLSCSPISGHRSVSWYQQTPGQGLQFLFEYFSETQRNKGNFPGRFSGRQFSNSRSEMNVSTLELGDSALYLCASRNNLREKLFFGSGTQLSVL.

V gene TRBV7-9 combines with J gene TRBJ2-1; TRBD2 agrees at 10 bases. CDR3 size: 15 residues. The germline V gene has CDR1 SEHNR and CDR2 FQNEAQ (reference sequence). J lost 2 bases, V lost 5 bases, and 3 bases had no gene match. In nucleotides, the CDR3 is TGTGCCAGCAGCCCCGGACTAGCGGCCTACAATGAGCAGTTCTTC. Protein: CASSPGLAAYNEQFF.

This chain uses TRBV2 with TRBJ1-5, with a tentative D call TRBD1 (5 bases). This CDR3 is built from 14 residues. Germline CDR1 SNHLY, CDR2 FYNNEI. Trimming left V 3 bases short and J 4 bases short, with 10 bases between. CDR3 bases: TGTGCCAGCAGTGATTTGGGGCCAAATCAGCCCCAGCATTTT. Amino acids: CASSDLGPNQPQHF.

The table lists this clone with a count of one. V gene TRBV5-8 combines with J gene TRBJ1-1, with D maybe TRBD1 (6 bases). In germline, CDR1 is SGHTS, CDR2 YDEGEE. V was cut by 0 bases and J by 6 bases, with 15 bases left in between. The CDR3 length is 15 residues. CDR3 sequence: CASSLEYRAAAEAFF. CDR3 bases: TGTGCCAGCAGCTTGGAGTACAGGGCAGCGGCTGAAGCTTTCTTT.

The chain has TRBV9 and TRBJ1-1, with D possibly TRBD1 on 5 matching bases. V dropped 3 bases and J dropped 4 bases, with 7 bases sitting between them. The CDR3 has 12 amino acids. CDR1 is SGDLS, CDR2 YYNGEE, per germline. CDR3 coding DNA: TGTGCCAGCAGCGCTCAGGGCACTGAAGCTTTCTTT. Its translation is CASSAQGTEAFF.

The chain carries TRBV9 and TRBJ2-5, with a tentative D call TRBD2 (5 bases). Looked up from germline, CDR1 is SGDLS and CDR2 is YYNGEE. V was trimmed by 4 bases and J by 2 bases, leaving 18 bases between them. This CDR3 is 16 amino acids long. DNA for the CDR3: TGTGCCAGCAGCCCGGGGAGAGCGCCTCATCAAGAGACCCAGTACTTC. This translates into CASSPGRAPHQETQYF.